Listed below are T cell receptor beta chains from one sample, sequenced in a study of blood T cell repertoires in COVID-19. The assay was immunoSEQ multiplex PCR, and TCRdb's table has in-frame clones only and misses some. The sample contains hundreds of thousands of clones, approximately 88% of which appear only once. The sequenced material came from peripheral blood. The origin of the receptors is a woman in her twenties or thirties with COVID-19, enrolled during active disease. Both conserved end residues are part of each CDR3. Fields, in order: clone size, D gene, CDR3 length, J gene, V gene, CDR3 protein, CDR3 DNA. D genes are given only for firm matches. Only some rows state a clone size, as once, few, many or a class for expanded clones.

abundance: .; d_gene: TRBD2; len: 17; j_gene: TRBJ2-3; v_gene: TRBV4-1; CDR3aa: CASSRGTSGENTDTQYF; CDR3nt: TGCGCCAGCAGCCGCGGGACTAGCGGGGAAAACACAGATACGCAGTATTTT
abundance: .; d_gene: .; len: 14; j_gene: TRBJ1-2; v_gene: TRBV7-5; CDR3aa: CARSLRGGSYGYTF; CDR3nt: TGTGCCAGAAGCTTAAGGGGAGGAAGCTATGGCTACACCTTC
abundance: .; d_gene: TRBD1; len: 14; j_gene: TRBJ1-1; v_gene: TRBV4-2; CDR3aa: CASSQGQKDLEAFF; CDR3nt: TGTGCCAGCAGCCAGGGACAGAAAGATCTTGAAGCTTTCTTT
abundance: once; d_gene: TRBD2; len: 16; j_gene: TRBJ2-4; v_gene: TRBV6-2/TRBV6-3; CDR3aa: CASSNSGGAAKNIQYF; CDR3nt: TGTGCCAGCAGTAATAGCGGGGGGGCCGCCAAAAACATTCAGTACTTC
abundance: .; d_gene: .; len: 19; j_gene: TRBJ2-4; v_gene: TRBV6-2/TRBV6-3; CDR3aa: CASSYEGGTSLLAKNIQYF; CDR3nt: TGTGCCAGCAGTTACGAGGGTGGAACCAGTCTCCTAGCCAAAAACATTCAGTACTTC
abundance: .; d_gene: .; len: 13; j_gene: TRBJ1-4; v_gene: TRBV19; CDR3aa: CASSIDREEKLFF; CDR3nt: TGTGCCAGTAGTATTGACCGGGAGGAAAAACTGTTTTTT
abundance: .; d_gene: .; len: 16; j_gene: TRBJ2-3; v_gene: TRBV6-1; CDR3aa: CASSEAGLSWDDTQYF; CDR3nt: TGTGCCAGCAGTGAAGCGGGGCTGAGTTGGGATGATACGCAGTATTTT
abundance: .; d_gene: .; len: 15; j_gene: TRBJ1-3; v_gene: TRBV3-1/TRBV3-2; CDR3aa: CASSPRRGAGNTIYF; CDR3nt: TGTGCCAGCAGCCCCCGGAGGGGTGCTGGAAACACCATATATTTT
abundance: .; d_gene: .; len: 12; j_gene: TRBJ1-6; v_gene: TRBV27; CDR3aa: CASSLGKSPLHF; CDR3nt: TGTGCCAGCAGTTTGGGCAAGTCACCCCTCCACTTT
abundance: .; d_gene: TRBD2; len: 19; j_gene: TRBJ2-3; v_gene: TRBV19; CDR3aa: CASSTTPPGLAQRSGTQYF; CDR3nt: TGTGCCAGTAGTACCACACCCCCGGGACTAGCTCAACGGTCCGGTACGCAGTATTTT
abundance: .; d_gene: TRBD2; len: 18; j_gene: TRBJ2-2; v_gene: TRBV5-1; CDR3aa: CASSSPSVTSGTTGELFF; CDR3nt: TGCGCCAGCAGCTCCCCATCCGTTACTAGCGGGACGACCGGGGAGCTGTTTTTT
abundance: .; d_gene: TRBD2; len: 17; j_gene: TRBJ2-3; v_gene: TRBV3-1/TRBV3-2; CDR3aa: CASSPRTSGGGLDTQYF; CDR3nt: TGTGCCAGCAGCCCTCGGACTAGCGGGGGGGGACTAGATACGCAGTATTTT
abundance: .; d_gene: .; len: 14; j_gene: TRBJ1-1; v_gene: TRBV27; CDR3aa: CASSLNQMNTEAFF; CDR3nt: TGTGCCAGCAGTTTAAACCAGATGAACACTGAAGCTTTCTTT
abundance: .; d_gene: .; len: 15; j_gene: TRBJ2-2; v_gene: TRBV29-1; CDR3aa: CSVEVTGTNTGELFF; CDR3nt: TGCAGCGTTGAGGTGACGGGAACGAACACCGGGGAGCTGTTTTTT
abundance: .; d_gene: .; len: 15; j_gene: TRBJ2-5; v_gene: TRBV20-1; CDR3aa: CSASPVSESQETQYF; CDR3nt: TGCAGTGCTAGTCCGGTTAGCGAATCACAAGAGACCCAGTACTTC
abundance: once; d_gene: .; len: 16; j_gene: TRBJ1-2; v_gene: TRBV5-6; CDR3aa: CASSLSPTGNNYGYTF; CDR3nt: TGTGCCAGCAGCTTATCCCCCACGGGGAATAACTATGGCTACACCTTC
abundance: .; d_gene: .; len: 14; j_gene: TRBJ1-3; v_gene: TRBV6-2/TRBV6-3; CDR3aa: CASSYPGSGNTIYF; CDR3nt: TGTGCCAGCAGTTACCCGGGCTCTGGAAACACCATATATTTT
abundance: once; d_gene: .; len: 13; j_gene: TRBJ2-1; v_gene: TRBV18; CDR3aa: CASSPDRLNEQFF; CDR3nt: TGTGCCAGCTCACCCGACAGGTTGAATGAGCAGTTCTTC
abundance: .; d_gene: .; len: 11; j_gene: TRBJ2-7; v_gene: TRBV2; CDR3aa: CASGQGNEQYF; CDR3nt: TGTGCCAGCGGGCAGGGGAACGAGCAGTACTTC
abundance: .; d_gene: .; len: 17; j_gene: TRBJ1-5; v_gene: TRBV2; CDR3aa: CASSEARGIPSNQPQHF; CDR3nt: TGTGCCAGCAGTGAAGCGAGAGGGATCCCCTCCAATCAGCCCCAGCATTTT
abundance: .; d_gene: TRBD2; len: 17; j_gene: TRBJ2-5; v_gene: TRBV27; CDR3aa: CASSSGLAGGKAETQYF; CDR3nt: TGTGCCAGCAGTTCGGGACTAGCGGGAGGAAAAGCAGAGACCCAGTACTTC
abundance: .; d_gene: .; len: 16; j_gene: TRBJ2-3; v_gene: TRBV7-9; CDR3aa: CASSFGASDGTDTQYF; CDR3nt: TGTGCCAGCAGCTTCGGGGCTAGCGACGGCACAGATACGCAGTATTTT
abundance: .; d_gene: TRBD2; len: 18; j_gene: TRBJ2-1; v_gene: TRBV18; CDR3aa: CASSPFTGLAGVEGEQFF; CDR3nt: TGTGCCAGCTCACCCTTCACTGGACTAGCGGGGGTTGAGGGTGAGCAGTTCTTC
abundance: .; d_gene: .; len: 15; j_gene: TRBJ1-1; v_gene: TRBV6-5; CDR3aa: CASSYFPVLNTEAFF; CDR3nt: TGTGCCAGCAGTTACTTTCCCGTCCTCAACACTGAAGCTTTCTTT
abundance: .; d_gene: TRBD1; len: 16; j_gene: TRBJ2-7; v_gene: TRBV7-6; CDR3aa: CASSTRPRTGFSEQYF; CDR3nt: TGTGCCAGCAGCACCAGACCGAGGACAGGGTTTTCCGAGCAGTACTTC
abundance: .; d_gene: TRBD1; len: 17; j_gene: TRBJ1-1; v_gene: TRBV11-2; CDR3aa: CASSPLRDRTKNTEAFF; CDR3nt: TGTGCCAGCAGCCCCCTTAGGGACAGGACTAAGAACACTGAAGCTTTCTTT
abundance: .; d_gene: .; len: 13; j_gene: TRBJ2-5; v_gene: TRBV30; CDR3aa: CAWSGNFQETQYF; CDR3nt: TGTGCCTGGAGTGGAAACTTCCAAGAGACCCAGTACTTC
abundance: .; d_gene: TRBD1; len: 17; j_gene: TRBJ2-7; v_gene: TRBV28; CDR3aa: CASSPNSQDRGPGEQYF; CDR3nt: TGTGCCAGCAGCCCAAACTCCCAGGACAGGGGGCCCGGCGAGCAGTACTTC
abundance: once; d_gene: TRBD2; len: 16; j_gene: TRBJ2-3; v_gene: TRBV9; CDR3aa: CASSAGTSGSSDTQYF; CDR3nt: TGTGCCAGCAGCGCGGGGACTAGCGGGAGTTCAGATACGCAGTATTTT
abundance: .; d_gene: TRBD2; len: 14; j_gene: TRBJ2-5; v_gene: TRBV3-1/TRBV3-2; CDR3aa: CASSQAGGQETQYF; CDR3nt: TGTGCCAGCAGCCAAGCGGGAGGGCAAGAGACCCAGTACTTC
abundance: .; d_gene: .; len: 13; j_gene: TRBJ1-1; v_gene: TRBV5-1; CDR3aa: CASSLDRANQAFF; CDR3nt: TGCGCCAGCAGCTTAGACAGAGCGAATCAGGCTTTCTTT
abundance: .; d_gene: .; len: 15; j_gene: TRBJ1-6; v_gene: TRBV19; CDR3aa: CASSFPGHNNSPLHF; CDR3nt: TGTGCCAGTAGTTTTCCGGGACACAATAATTCACCCCTCCACTTT
abundance: .; d_gene: .; len: 14; j_gene: TRBJ2-3; v_gene: TRBV5-4; CDR3aa: CASSLPTSTDTQYF; CDR3nt: TGTGCCAGCAGCCTTCCCACTAGCACAGATACGCAGTATTTT
abundance: .; d_gene: .; len: 15; j_gene: TRBJ2-7; v_gene: TRBV4-1; CDR3aa: CASSQVASSTYEQYF; CDR3nt: TGCGCCAGCAGCCAAGTGGCTAGCTCTACCTACGAGCAGTACTTC
abundance: .; d_gene: .; len: 15; j_gene: TRBJ2-4; v_gene: TRBV7-2; CDR3aa: CASSLVGDAKNIQYF; CDR3nt: TGTGCCAGCAGCTTAGTGGGCGACGCCAAAAACATTCAGTACTTC
abundance: few; d_gene: TRBD1; len: 15; j_gene: TRBJ2-7; v_gene: TRBV18; CDR3aa: CASSPGQGATYEQYF; CDR3nt: TGTGCCAGCTCACCAGGACAGGGGGCCACCTACGAGCAGTACTTC
abundance: .; d_gene: TRBD1; len: 14; j_gene: TRBJ1-2; v_gene: TRBV18; CDR3aa: CASSPITGDYGYTF; CDR3nt: TGTGCCAGCTCACCCATTACAGGGGACTATGGCTACACCTTC
abundance: .; d_gene: .; len: 14; j_gene: TRBJ2-1; v_gene: TRBV10-1; CDR3aa: CASRWDSYYNEQFF; CDR3nt: TGCGCCAGCAGGTGGGACTCCTACTACAATGAGCAGTTCTTC
abundance: .; d_gene: TRBD2; len: 15; j_gene: TRBJ2-1; v_gene: TRBV19; CDR3aa: CASSMTSGAYNEQFF; CDR3nt: TGTGCCAGTAGTATGACTAGCGGGGCGTACAATGAGCAGTTCTTC
abundance: .; d_gene: .; len: 13; j_gene: TRBJ2-7; v_gene: TRBV9; CDR3aa: CASSVGRGSEQYF; CDR3nt: TGTGCCAGCAGCGTAGGACGGGGGAGCGAGCAGTACTTC
abundance: .; d_gene: TRBD1; len: 16; j_gene: TRBJ2-7; v_gene: TRBV27; CDR3aa: CASSLQGQGAPYEQYF; CDR3nt: TGTGCCAGCAGTTTACAGGGACAGGGGGCCCCCTACGAGCAGTACTTC
abundance: .; d_gene: .; len: 14; j_gene: TRBJ2-7; v_gene: TRBV6-1; CDR3aa: CASSDPRRNYEQYF; CDR3nt: TGTGCCAGCAGTGATCCTAGGAGGAACTACGAGCAGTACTTC
abundance: .; d_gene: TRBD2; len: 17; j_gene: TRBJ2-3; v_gene: TRBV7-8; CDR3aa: CASSLGLAGGGTDTQYF; CDR3nt: TGTGCCAGCAGCTTAGGACTAGCGGGGGGTGGCACAGATACGCAGTATTTT
abundance: .; d_gene: .; len: 21; j_gene: TRBJ2-2; v_gene: TRBV12-5; CDR3aa: CASGLRVLTGTQNTNTGELFF; CDR3nt: TGTGCTAGTGGTTTGCGTGTCTTGACGGGAACCCAAAACACGAACACCGGGGAGCTGTTTTTT
abundance: medium-sized; d_gene: TRBD1; len: 16; j_gene: TRBJ2-7; v_gene: TRBV28; CDR3aa: CASSSPIGTGNYEQYF; CDR3nt: TGTGCCAGCAGTTCACCTATCGGGACAGGGAACTACGAGCAGTACTTC
abundance: .; d_gene: .; len: 14; j_gene: TRBJ1-2; v_gene: TRBV19; CDR3aa: CASSMGRVRGGYTF; CDR3nt: TGTGCCAGTAGTATGGGCAGGGTACGCGGTGGCTACACCTTC
abundance: .; d_gene: TRBD1; len: 16; j_gene: TRBJ2-7; v_gene: TRBV7-8; CDR3aa: CASSLRIVTGRDGQYF; CDR3nt: TGTGCCAGCAGCTTACGTATAGTGACAGGGAGAGACGGGCAGTACTTC
abundance: .; d_gene: .; len: 16; j_gene: TRBJ2-2; v_gene: TRBV24-1; CDR3aa: CATSDPGHTGTGELFF; CDR3nt: TGTGCCACCAGTGACCCAGGCCATACAGGGACCGGGGAGCTGTTTTTT
abundance: .; d_gene: TRBD1; len: 15; j_gene: TRBJ2-5; v_gene: TRBV7-2; CDR3aa: CASSQPGQGSETQYF; CDR3nt: TGTGCCAGCAGCCAACCGGGACAGGGATCGGAGACCCAGTACTTC
abundance: .; d_gene: TRBD2; len: 17; j_gene: TRBJ2-3; v_gene: TRBV7-9; CDR3aa: CASSSGLAGVYGDTQYF; CDR3nt: TGTGCCAGCAGCTCTGGACTAGCGGGAGTTTATGGGGATACGCAGTATTTT
abundance: .; d_gene: .; len: 15; j_gene: TRBJ1-5; v_gene: TRBV28; CDR3aa: CASSPGIRGDQPQHF; CDR3nt: TGTGCCAGCAGCCCTGGAATTCGGGGGGACCAGCCCCAGCATTTT
abundance: .; d_gene: TRBD1; len: 14; j_gene: TRBJ1-6; v_gene: TRBV3-1/TRBV3-2; CDR3aa: CASRGTGGNSPLHF; CDR3nt: TGTGCCAGCAGGGGGACAGGGGGAAATTCACCCCTCCACTTT
abundance: .; d_gene: .; len: 15; j_gene: TRBJ2-7; v_gene: TRBV29-1; CDR3aa: CSVDDGRGAAYEQYF; CDR3nt: TGCAGCGTTGATGATGGGCGGGGTGCGGCCTACGAGCAGTACTTC
abundance: .; d_gene: TRBD1; len: 16; j_gene: TRBJ1-2; v_gene: TRBV10-3; CDR3aa: CAISESIGQGNYGYTF; CDR3nt: TGTGCCATCAGTGAGTCGATCGGACAGGGAAACTATGGCTACACCTTC
abundance: once; d_gene: .; len: 12; j_gene: TRBJ1-2; v_gene: TRBV19; CDR3aa: CASSIGDSGYTF; CDR3nt: TGTGCCAGTAGTATCGGGGATTCTGGCTACACCTTC